The T cell receptor beta chain described here comes from a study of blood T cell repertoires in COVID-19. Study background: Acute and convalescent COVID-19 specimens originated in the United States, Italy and Spain.

Everyone who took part was roughly 18 to 89 years old, and they came from about 25 US areas. Cohort assignment relied on participant-reported clinical history. Some clones are missing from TCRdb's copy, which holds only in-frame ones; the method was immunoSEQ multiplex PCR. The table lists 200,000 to 250,000 clones, 86% of them singletons. The specimen was PBMCs or T cells enriched from blood (not recorded which). This receptor was taken from a woman aged 40 to 49 with acute COVID-19.

The CDR3 loop is CASSFEGTEQFF. The CDR3 DNA sequence: TGTGCCAGCAGCTTCGAGGGCACTGAGCAGTTCTTC. The gene calls are TRBV7-3 and TRBJ2-1, with D perhaps TRBD2 (5 bases). This CDR3 spans 12 amino acids. V shed 3 bases and J shed 9 bases, with 9 bases lying between them. Germline CDR1 and CDR2: SGHTA and FQGTGA. Full variable domain (remainder filled in from reference TRBV7-3 and TRBJ2-1): GAGVSQTPSNKVTEKGKYVELRCDPISGHTALYWYRQSLGQGPEFLIYFQGTGAADDSGLPNDRFFAVRPEGSVSTLKIQRTERGDSAVYLCASSFEGTEQFFGPGTRLTVL.